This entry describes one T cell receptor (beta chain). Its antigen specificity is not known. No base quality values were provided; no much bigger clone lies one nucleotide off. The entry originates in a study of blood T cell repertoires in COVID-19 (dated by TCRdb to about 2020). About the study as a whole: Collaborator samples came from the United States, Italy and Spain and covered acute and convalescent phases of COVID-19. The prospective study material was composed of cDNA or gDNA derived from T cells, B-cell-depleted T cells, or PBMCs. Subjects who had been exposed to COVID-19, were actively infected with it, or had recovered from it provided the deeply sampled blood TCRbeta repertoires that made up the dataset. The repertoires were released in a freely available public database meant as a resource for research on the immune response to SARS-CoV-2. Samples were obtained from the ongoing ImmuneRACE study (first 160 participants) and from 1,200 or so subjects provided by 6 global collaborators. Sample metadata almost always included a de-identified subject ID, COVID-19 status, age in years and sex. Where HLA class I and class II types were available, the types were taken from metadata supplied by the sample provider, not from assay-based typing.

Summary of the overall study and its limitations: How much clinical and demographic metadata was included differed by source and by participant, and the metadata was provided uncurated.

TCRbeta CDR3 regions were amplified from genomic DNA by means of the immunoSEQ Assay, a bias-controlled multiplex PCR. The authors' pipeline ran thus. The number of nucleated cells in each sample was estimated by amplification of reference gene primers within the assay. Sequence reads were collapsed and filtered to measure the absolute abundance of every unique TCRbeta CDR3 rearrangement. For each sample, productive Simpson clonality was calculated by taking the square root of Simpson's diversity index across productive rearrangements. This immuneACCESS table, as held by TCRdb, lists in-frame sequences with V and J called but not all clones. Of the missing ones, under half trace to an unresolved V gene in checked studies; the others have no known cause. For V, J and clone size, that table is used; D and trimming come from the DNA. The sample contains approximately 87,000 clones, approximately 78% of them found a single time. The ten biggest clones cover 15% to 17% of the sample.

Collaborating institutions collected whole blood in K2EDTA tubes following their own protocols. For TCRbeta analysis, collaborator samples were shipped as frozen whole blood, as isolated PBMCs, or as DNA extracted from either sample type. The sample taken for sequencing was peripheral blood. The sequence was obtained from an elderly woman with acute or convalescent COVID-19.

The nucleotides are TGTGCCAGCAGTGAACAAGGGGCCCTAACGAACACTGAAGCTTTCTTT. Translated, it gives CASSEQGALTNTEAFF. The chain employs TRBV2 and TRBJ1-1, and TRBD1 may be the D gene, going by 5 matching bases. The CDR3 measures 16 amino acids from cysteine to phenylalanine. Left in the record is the CDR3 DNA by itself, 48 bases read in frame from the first base. V loses 2 bases, J loses 1 base, and the germline ends lie 14 bases apart. Per the germline V gene, SNHLY is the CDR1 and FYNNEI is the CDR2.